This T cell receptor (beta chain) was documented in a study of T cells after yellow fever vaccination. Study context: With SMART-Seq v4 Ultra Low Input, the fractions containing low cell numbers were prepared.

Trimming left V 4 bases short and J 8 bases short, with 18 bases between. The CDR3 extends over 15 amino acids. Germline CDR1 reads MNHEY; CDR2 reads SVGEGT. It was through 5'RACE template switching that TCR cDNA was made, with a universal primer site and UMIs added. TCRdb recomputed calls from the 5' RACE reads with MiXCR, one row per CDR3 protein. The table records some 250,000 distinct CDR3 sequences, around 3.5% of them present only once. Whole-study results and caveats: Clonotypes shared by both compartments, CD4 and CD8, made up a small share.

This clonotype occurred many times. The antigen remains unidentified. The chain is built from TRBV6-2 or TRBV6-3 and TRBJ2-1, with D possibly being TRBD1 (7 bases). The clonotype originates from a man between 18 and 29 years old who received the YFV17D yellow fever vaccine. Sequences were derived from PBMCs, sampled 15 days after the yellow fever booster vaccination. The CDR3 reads CASSSAGTARDEQFF. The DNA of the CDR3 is TGTGCCAGCAGTTCGGCGGGGACAGCGAGGGATGAGCAGTTCTTC.